These 9 T cell receptor beta chains came from one sample sequenced in a study of T cells in Graves' hyperthyroidism and ophthalmopathy. Template material for amplifying TCR beta CDR3 regions consisted of RNA transcripts. The HTBI set primed first-round TCR CDR3 RT-PCR. TCRdb fed the multiplex PCR reads into MiXCR, producing one record per CDR3 protein. The data contain roughly 700,000 distinct CDR3 sequences, 30% to 40% of them singletons. The material sequenced was blood. All receptors come from a woman between 40 and 50 years old with Graves' hyperthyroidism.

The chain joins TRBV20-1 to TRBJ2-3; 8 bases match TRBD2. The V gene's germline CDR1 is DFQATT and CDR2 SNEGSKA (reference sequence). V dropped 4 bases and J dropped 4; count of bases not matched to a gene: 7. This CDR3 has 14 amino acids. For the CDR3, the DNA is TGCAGTGCTATGAGGACTAGCTCCGCAGATACGCAGTATTTT. This gives the protein CSAMRTSSADTQYF.

The rearrangement links TRBV20-1 to TRBJ1-2; 11 nucleotides agree with TRBD1. Germline V gene data show CDR1 as DFQATT and CDR2 as SNEGSKA (reference sequence). The CDR3 spans 13 residues. Unmatched junction bases numbered 1, after V lost 1 base and J lost 6 bases. CDR3 sequence (DNA): TGCAGTGCTAGAGCGGGACAGGGGGATGGCTACACCTTC. Protein: CSARAGQGDGYTF.

This clonotype was recorded at least ten times. This chain links TRBV19 with TRBJ1-2; maybe TRBD1 (5 bases). The V and J ends lost 3 bases and 8 bases respectively, with 10 bases between them. This CDR3 has 12 amino acids. Germline CDR1 and CDR2: LNHDA and SQIVND (reference sequence). Written as DNA, the CDR3 is TGTGCCAGTAGTATGGGGCGCGAAGGCTACACCTTC. Amino acid sequence: CASSMGREGYTF.

Notes on this clonotype: A much larger clone lies one base from this, so it may be a read error. As the CDR3 is not closed by the conserved phenylalanine or tryptophan, this likely results from a read error. The chain uses TRBV29-1 and TRBJ1-2; D unresolved. Germline CDR1 reads SQVTM; CDR2 reads ANQGSEA. This CDR3 contains 12 residues. The CDR3 loop is CGVEWANYGYTL. The DNA for the CDR3 is TGCGGCGTTGAGTGGGCTAACTATGGCTACACCCTC.

This clonotype was counted only a few times. The rearrangement joins TRBV19 to TRBJ1-5; D gene uncertain. The CDR3 runs to 14 residues. Germline CDR1 is LNHDA and CDR2 is SQIVND (reference sequence). The ends were cut back, 6 bases at V and 6 bases at J, with 15 bases in the middle. In DNA, the CDR3 is TGTGCCAGTAGACCCGCATTGGGCGGTCAGCCCCAGCATTTT. It encodes CASRPALGGQPQHF.

This clonotype was counted only a few times. This sequence joins TRBV20-1 and TRBJ1-5, with 8 bases matching TRBD1. Losses at the gene ends were 6 bases for V and 6 bases for J; bases not matched to a gene: 10. The CDR3 sequence is 14 residues long. Germline assignment: CDR1 DFQATT and CDR2 SNEGSKA (reference sequence). This CDR3 is CSALDRVGGQPQHF. Written as DNA, the CDR3 is TGCAGTGCGTTGGACAGGGTAGGGGGTCAGCCCCAGCATTTT.

The chain joins TRBV10-3 to TRBJ2-7; D might be TRBD1 (6 bases). The CDR3 is made up of 16 amino acids. V lost 4 bases and J 3 bases, leaving 19 bases between the germline ends. Germline V gene data show CDR1 as ENHRY and CDR2 as SYGVKD. In DNA form, the CDR3 reads TGTGCCATCAGTGCTAAGACAGGAAAGGGGCTCTACGAGCAGTACTTC. This sequence encodes CAISAKTGKGLYEQYF.

The table lists this clonotype with a few counts. The chain has TRBV7-2 and TRBJ2-2; D might be TRBD1 or TRBD2, each matching 6 bases. The CDR3 loop spans 16 amino acids. Trimming stripped 0 bases from V and 4 bases from J, with 12 bases between. Germline CDR1 and CDR2: SGHTA and FQGNSA. For the CDR3, the DNA is TGTGCCAGCAGCTTAGCCGGGGGCAGTTTCACCGGGGAGCTGTTTTTT. Amino acids: CASSLAGGSFTGELFF.

This clonotype occurred many times. The chain has TRBV12-3 or TRBV12-4 and TRBJ1-6, with TRBD1 as a possible D gene (5 bases). The CDR3 spans 16 residues. V was clipped by 6 bases and J by 8 bases, with 20 bases between them. CDR3 loop: CASRLGRLGLDSPLHF. In DNA, the CDR3 is TGTGCCAGCAGGTTGGGACGCCTTGGCCTGGATTCACCCCTCCACTTT.